The TCR beta chain described here comes from a study of spatial heterogeneity in lung cancer (dated by TCRdb to about 2019). Context from the whole study: Beta-chain transcripts were consistently detected in greater numbers than alpha-chain transcripts, which likely reflected higher beta-chain transcript abundance. In the raw uncorrected reads, each unique combination of TCR and UMI appeared on average more than ten times. The study quantitatively compared TCR alpha and beta repertoires across multiple tumor regions, matched nontumor lung and blood in non-small cell lung cancer. Nonsynonymous mutation counts, determined by whole-exome sequencing of tumor tissue, were related to TCR repertoire features. At surgery, both alpha and beta chains were TCR-sequenced in about 200 tumor regions, roughly 64 matched nontumor lung samples and over 50 PBMC samples. Overall study results and their limits: Confirming at a functional level the hypothesis that regional TCRs recognize regional mutations was considered to require additional single-cell paired TCR alpha and beta sequencing. Ubiquitous expanded tumor TCRs showed up in blood more often at tumor resection than at routine follow-up.

Library prep was done by 5' RACE. Sequencing was carried out with a NextSeq 500. In the TCR library protocol, a unique molecular identifier was attached to each TCR cDNA molecule so that PCR and sequencing errors could be corrected. The source study handled its data this way. TCR identification, UMI-based error correction and CDR3 extraction were all carried out with Decombinator tools. TCRs above a frequency of 2 per 1,000, corresponding to the top 1% of the tumor frequency distribution, were defined as expanded. Each repertoire was subsampled 100 times to 5,000 TCRs, after which Renyi diversity was computed with the R vegan package. CDR3 similarity networks were built from amino acid triplet string-kernel similarity, with CDR3s being connected when pairwise similarity was above 0.82. The public reads were reanalyzed by TCRdb: fastp trimming at Q25, MiXCR alignment, in-frame beta chains only. Each CDR3 protein gets just one entry, which takes the most common genes and DNA from the rows behind it. V and J calls and clone size were set by TCRdb, not the authors. The sample table holds tens of thousands of distinct CDR3 sequences, of which 7.5% were seen once. The ten largest make up 25% to 35% of the sample.

In the paper's terms, the time point label means: sample taken at primary tumor resection. Whole RNA extracted from tumor and nontumor lung tissue, or from cryopreserved PBMC samples, was used for TCR sequencing without cell sorting. Donors were 65 to 85 patients with early-stage, untreated non-small cell lung cancer from the lung TRACERx cohort. Only patients for whom sufficient RNA was available from at least two tumor regions were selected for TCR sequencing. This clonotype was counted ten times or more. Its cognate antigen has yet to be identified. Per-base qualities were not stored, and no clone one base away is much larger. As encoded in the germline V gene (reference sequence), CDR1 is DFQATT while CDR2 is SNEGSKA. V lost 5 bases and J lost 12 bases; the stretch between them is 19 bases long. The CDR3 goes from the cysteine to the phenylalanine over 12 residues. Here the CDR3 DNA is all that survives: 36 bases in frame from base 1.

Rearrangement joined TRBV20-1 to TRBJ1-1; the best D guess is TRBD1, with 6 bases matching. The TCR originated in a male donor with early-stage non-small cell lung cancer. Material: PBMCs, obtained at surgery. The CDR3 region reads CSARGTGPSPFF. In nucleotides, the sequence is TGCAGTGCTCGGGGCACAGGGCCGTCCCCTTTCTTT.